These 29 T cell receptor beta chains came from one sample sequenced in a study of blood T cell repertoires in COVID-19. Clones were sequenced by immunoSEQ multiplex PCR, and TCRdb holds only the in-frame ones, with some missing. The table shows about 66,000 clones, with 85% to 90% occurring only once. The material sequenced was peripheral blood. Receptors originate from a man between 45 and 60 years old with active COVID-19.

This rearrangement joins TRBV6-1 to TRBJ2-1; TRBD2 agrees at 12 bases. V dropped 1 base and J dropped 7; count of bases not matched to a gene: 5. Germline CDR1 and CDR2: MNHNS and SASEGT. The CDR3 has 16 amino acids. CDR3 region: CASSEVGLAGGNEQFF. The CDR3 bases are TGTGCCAGCAGTGAAGTAGGGCTAGCGGGGGGGAATGAGCAGTTCTTC.

V is TRBV5-1 and J is TRBJ2-6; possibly TRBD1 for D (6 bases). V was cut by 0 bases and J by 3 bases, with 10 bases left in between. The CDR3 consists of 16 residues. From germline, CDR1 is SGHRS and CDR2 YFSETQ. The CDR3 coding sequence is TGCGCCAGCAGCTTGGTGGGGGCGGTTGGGGCCAACGTCCTGACTTTC. It specifies CASSLVGAVGANVLTF.

V is TRBV6-5 and J is TRBJ2-7, with D possibly matching TRBD1 (5 bases). The V and J ends lost 4 bases and 0 bases respectively, with 10 bases between them. Germline CDR1 MNHEY, CDR2 SVGAGI. This CDR3 is 14 amino acids long. The CDR3 DNA is TGTGCCAGCAGTTCCCGACAGAGCTCCTACGAGCAGTACTTC. It is translated as CASSSRQSSYEQYF.

The chain combines TRBV27 with TRBJ2-7, with a weak D call TRBD1 (8 bases). This CDR3 has 14 amino acids. Per germline, CDR1 MNHEY and CDR2 SMNVEV (reference sequence). V dropped 4 bases and J dropped 6 bases, with 16 bases sitting between them. The CDR3 loop is CASSWTGSGGEQYV. The CDR3 DNA sequence: TGTGCCAGCAGTTGGACAGGGTCGGGAGGCGAGCAGTACGTC.

The chain recombines TRBV15 with TRBJ1-4; the D is unclear. V was cut by 0 bases and J by 8 bases, with 10 bases left in between. This CDR3 comprises 14 residues. Germline CDR1 is LNHNV and CDR2 is YYDKDF (reference sequence). The CDR3 region is CATSRDPLFEKLFF. The CDR3 nucleotides read TGTGCCACCAGCAGAGATCCGCTATTCGAAAAACTGTTTTTT.

The chain combines TRBV2 with TRBJ1-3; D might be TRBD1 (5 bases). V lost 7 bases, J lost 4 bases, and 17 bases lay in between. The CDR3 has 15 amino acids. Germline CDR1 SNHLY, CDR2 FYNNEI. CDR3 protein: CASTRDSRIGNTIYF. CDR3 sequence (DNA): TGTGCCAGCACGCGGGACTCCCGAATCGGAAACACCATATATTTT.

There are a few counts of this clone. The gene calls are TRBV21-1 and TRBJ2-5; the DNA was not used to check the table's D call, TRBD1. TRBV21-1 is noted as a pseudogene. CDR3 size: 17 residues. The CDR3 region is CASSKEIYRGLLETQYF. The CDR3 nucleotides read TGTGCCAGCAGCAAAGAAATTTATAGGGGGCTGTTGGAGACCCAGTACTTC.

V is TRBV2 and J is TRBJ1-1; 9 bases are shared with TRBD1. With V trimmed by 5 bases and J by 1 base, 14 bases remained unmatched. The CDR3 contains 18 residues. CDR1 and CDR2 from the germline V gene are SNHLY and FYNNEI. DNA of the CDR3: TGTGCCAGCAGTAGGACAGGGGTAGTCGGTGGGACGAACACTGAAGCTTTCTTT. Its translation: CASSRTGVVGGTNTEAFF.

V is TRBV9 and J is TRBJ2-5; TRBD2 aligns across 8 bases. The CDR3 covers 15 residues. CDR1 and CDR2 from the germline V gene are SGDLS and YYNGEE. The J segment lost 4 bases and the V segment lost 2 bases, leaving 7 bases of the junction unmatched. As DNA, the CDR3 is TGTGCCAGCAGCGTTATTGGGACTAGGGGAGAGACCCAGTACTTC. Translated: CASSVIGTRGETQYF.

The chain recombines TRBV24-1 with TRBJ2-2, with 7 bases aligning to TRBD1. The CDR3 is 15 amino acids. Germline lookup yields CDR1 KGHDR and CDR2 SFDVKD. Trimming took 7 bases from V and 1 from J; bases not matched to a gene: 5. CDR3 loop: CATRQGLGNTGELFF. CDR3 bases: TGTGCCACCAGACAGGGGTTGGGGAACACCGGGGAGCTGTTTTTT.

V usage is TRBV4-1 and J usage is TRBJ1-5, with TRBD1 as a possible D gene (6 bases). V lost 0 bases to trimming and J lost 2 bases, with 8 bases between them. Germline V gene data show CDR1 as MGHRA and CDR2 as YSYEKL. The CDR3 covers 15 residues. The CDR3, as DNA: TGCGCCAGCAGCCAAGATAGGACAGGCAATCAGCCCCAGCATTTT. It encodes CASSQDRTGNQPQHF.

This chain joins TRBV5-6 and TRBJ2-3; 7 bases agree with TRBD2. J was trimmed by 3 bases and V by 5 bases; bases with no gene match: 9. Germline CDR1 SGHDT, CDR2 YYEEEE. The CDR3 totals 15 residues. The CDR3 coding sequence is TGTGCCAGCAGGTCCCAGGGACTACTTACAGATACGCAGTATTTT. It specifies CASRSQGLLTDTQYF.

This rearrangement joins TRBV5-1 to TRBJ1-6; possibly TRBD1 for D (5 bases). Germline CDR1 and CDR2: SGHRS and YFSETQ. The CDR3 covers 14 residues. Deletions cut 3 bases from V and 8 bases from J, with 12 bases between. The chain's CDR3 is CASSSQGTDSPLHF. CDR3 DNA sequence: TGCGCCAGCAGCTCCCAGGGAACTGATTCACCCCTCCACTTT. Supplemented by reference TRBV5-1 and TRBJ1-6, the full variable domain reads KAGVTQTPRYLIKTRGQQVTLSCSPISGHRSVSWYQQTPGQGLQFLFEYFSETQRNKGNFPGRFSGRQFSNSRSEMNVSTLELGDSALYLCASSSQGTDSPLHFGNGTRLTVT.

The chain has TRBV18 and TRBJ2-1, with 8 bases fitting TRBD2. CDR1 KGHSH and CDR2 LQKENI come from the germline V gene. The CDR3 runs 15 residues. Losses at the gene ends were 3 bases for V and 2 bases for J; bases not matched to a gene: 3. The CDR3 region is CASSPTSGTYNEQFF. CDR3 nucleotides: TGTGCCAGCTCACCCACTAGCGGTACCTACAATGAGCAGTTCTTC.

The chain employs TRBV5-1 and TRBJ1-1; D unresolved. CDR3 length: 14 residues. V gave up 1 base and J gave up 0 bases, with 7 bases separating them. Germline CDR1 is SGHRS and CDR2 is YFSETQ. CDR3 coding DNA: TGCGCCAGCAGCTTGCGCAGTATGAACACTGAAGCTTTCTTT. Translating it yields CASSLRSMNTEAFF.

The gene calls are TRBV19 and TRBJ1-6; D is perhaps TRBD1 (5 bases). The CDR3 is 17 amino acids. V lost 6 bases to trimming and J lost 6 bases, with 21 bases between them. Germline CDR1 and CDR2: LNHDA and SQIVND (reference sequence). The CDR3 region is CASSPTAGPGSNSPLHF. In DNA, the CDR3 is TGTGCCAGTAGCCCAACAGCGGGGCCAGGGAGTAATTCACCCCTCCACTTT.

This clone was picked up one time. The V gene is TRBV19, the J gene TRBJ1-2; 8 bases fit TRBD1. The V and J ends lost 6 bases and 4 bases, in that order; junction bases with no gene match: 10. The V gene's germline CDR1 is LNHDA and CDR2 SQIVND (reference sequence). CDR3 length equals 15 residues. Here the CDR3 reads CASRSRQGRIYGYTF. The CDR3 DNA sequence: TGTGCCAGTAGATCACGACAGGGGAGAATCTATGGCTACACCTTC. Complete variable domain (other parts from reference TRBV19 and TRBJ1-2): DGGITQSPKYLFRKEGQNVTLSCEQNLNHDAMYWYRQDPGQGLRLIYYSQIVNDFQKGDIAEGYSVSREKKESFPLTVTSAQKNPTAFYLCASRSRQGRIYGYTFGSGTRLTVV.

This chain uses TRBV7-9 with TRBJ1-2, with D tentatively TRBD1 (6 bases). The germline V gene has CDR1 SEHNR and CDR2 FQNEAQ (reference sequence). The V end was cut by 3 bases, the J end by 2 bases, with 7 bases between. The CDR3 has 13 residues. CDR3 sequence (DNA): TGTGCCAGCAGCTTTGGACAGAACTATGGCTACACCTTC. Translating it yields CASSFGQNYGYTF.

The chain is built from TRBV24-1 and TRBJ1-2; 8 nucleotides align to TRBD1. Per germline, CDR1 KGHDR and CDR2 SFDVKD. This CDR3 comprises 13 residues. The trim removed 7 bases at V and 4 bases at J, leaving 4 bases unmatched. In DNA form, the CDR3 reads TGTGCCACCAGAGCAGGGGGCGGCTATGGCTACACCTTC. It encodes CATRAGGGYGYTF.

J is TRBJ1-5 and V is TRBV4-2, with 9 bases lining up with TRBD1. Looked up from germline, CDR1 is LGHNA and CDR2 is YNFKEQ. The CDR3 contains 17 residues. The V gene end was trimmed by 1 base and the J gene end by 4 bases; junction bases not matched to a gene: 8. The CDR3 coding sequence is TGTGCCAGCAGCCAAGCGCCGGGACAGGGTTCGAATCAGCCCCAGCATTTT. The encoded protein is CASSQAPGQGSNQPQHF.

The chain is built from TRBV9 and TRBJ1-1, with D perhaps matching TRBD1 (6 bases). V was trimmed by 4 bases and J by 4 bases, leaving 14 bases between them. The CDR3 length is 14 residues. CDR1 and CDR2 from the germline V gene are SGDLS and YYNGEE. The CDR3 spells CASSPRTAGTEAFF. The CDR3 bases are TGTGCCAGCAGCCCCCGGACAGCCGGCACTGAAGCTTTCTTT.

This clone showed up just once. The rearrangement uses TRBV11-3 and TRBJ2-1; the D gene is possibly TRBD2 (6 bases). The CDR3 has 16 amino acids. Per the germline V gene, CDR1 is SGHNT and CDR2 is YENEEA. V was shortened by 5 bases and J by 0 bases, with 14 bases between the two germline ends. The CDR3 DNA sequence: TGTGCCAGCAGCCGGGAGTCAGGGAGCTCCTACAATGAGCAGTTCTTC. Translation: CASSRESGSSYNEQFF.

The V and J genes are TRBV6-2 or TRBV6-3 and TRBJ1-5; 7 bases are shared with TRBD1. The CDR3 extends over 15 amino acids. CDR1 is MNHEY and CDR2 is SVGEGT in the germline V gene. Trimming cost V 5 bases and J 5 bases; bases outside gene matches: 9. The CDR3, as DNA: TGTGCCAGCAGTGTAGACAGGGTAATATATCAGCCCCAGCATTTT. Translation: CASSVDRVIYQPQHF.

The chain has TRBV5-1 and TRBJ2-7, with a weak D call TRBD1 (5 bases). With 7 bases removed from V and 5 bases from J, the gap between germline ends came to 7 bases. The CDR3 extends over 10 amino acids. Germline assignment: CDR1 SGHRS and CDR2 YFSETQ. The CDR3 DNA reads as TGCGCCAGCGCAGGGAACGAGCAGTACTTC. Its protein product is CASAGNEQYF.

The genes are TRBV18 and TRBJ2-5; 7 bases are shared with TRBD1. The V gene's germline CDR1 is KGHSH and CDR2 LQKENI. This CDR3 has 13 residues. V trimming: 5 bases; J trimming: 5 bases; junction bases outside the gene matches: 5. The CDR3 sequence is CASSGQGGETQYF. DNA for the CDR3: TGTGCCAGCTCAGGTCAAGGGGGCGAGACCCAGTACTTC.

CDR3 coding DNA: TGTGCCAGCAGCTTAGGGGCCCCTGAAAAACTGTTTTTT. As protein: CASSLGAPEKLFF. The chain employs TRBV11-3 and TRBJ1-4; no clear D gene. Trimming removed 1 base at V and 7 bases at J, with 7 bases between. Germline CDR1 reads SGHNT; CDR2 reads YENEEA. The CDR3 sequence is 13 residues long.

The chain joins TRBV24-1 to TRBJ1-1; no definite D call. Germline V lookup: CDR1 KGHDR, CDR2 SFDVKD. This CDR3 has 13 amino acids. Trimming removed 9 bases at V and 5 bases at J, with 15 bases between. The CDR3 DNA reads as TGTGCCACCCGCCGGGCCGGGAGTACTGAAGCTTTCTTT. Translated, it gives CATRRAGSTEAFF.

This chain uses TRBV18 with TRBJ2-1; D is uncertain. The germline gives CDR1 KGHSH, CDR2 LQKENI. The V end was cut by 3 bases, the J end by 6 bases, with 9 bases between. The CDR3 totals 13 residues. The CDR3 DNA reads as TGTGCCAGCTCACCTTATAGTGGCAATGAGCAGTTCTTC. Amino acid sequence: CASSPYSGNEQFF.

The V gene is TRBV3-1 (or the pseudogene TRBV3-2), the J gene TRBJ1-2; weak D call: TRBD1 (6 bases). The CDR3 has 15 amino acids. Germline V gives CDR1 LGHDT, CDR2 YNNKEL (reference sequence). V lost 3 bases to trimming and J lost 7 bases, with 18 bases between them. Here the CDR3 reads CASSHPLPTGGGYTF. CDR3 in DNA: TGTGCCAGCAGCCACCCCCTACCGACAGGAGGTGGCTACACCTTC.